The 3 T cell receptor beta chains below all came from one sample that was sequenced in a study of metastatic and nonmetastatic thyroid tumors. TCRdb reprocessed the PCR reads via MiXCR. The sample yields about 16,000 clones, more than 20% seen once. Thyroid surgery was preceded by no treatment in any patient. The sequencing sample was made of blood. The receptors originated from a male donor with papillary thyroid cancer or a benign thyroid nodule (not recorded which). Some clones in this sample may be carry-over from other donors' samples.

This clone came up a few times. The gene calls are TRBV6-2 or TRBV6-3 and TRBJ2-7, with 7 bases matching TRBD1. CDR3 size: 16 residues. Trimming at V came to 6 bases and at J to 2 bases, leaving 13 bases not matched to a gene. Germline CDR1 is MNHEY and CDR2 is SVGEGT. The CDR3: CASRPLLTGITYEQYF. The CDR3 DNA follows: TGTGCCAGCAGGCCCCTTTTGACAGGGATTACCTACGAGCAGTACTTC.

This clone was seen at least ten times. The rearrangement joins TRBV6-4 to TRBJ2-1; TRBD2 matches at 7 bases. Germline-derived CDR1 and CDR2 are MRHNA and SNTAGT. Unmatched junction bases numbered 4, after V lost 2 bases and J lost 3 bases. CDR3 length equals 15 residues. The CDR3 loop reads CASSDGSGNYNEQFF. CDR3 nucleotide sequence: TGTGCCAGCAGTGACGGAAGCGGGAACTACAATGAGCAGTTCTTC.

Note on this clone: Here the CDR3 omits its conserved ending phenylalanine or tryptophan, so a read error is the likely source. The V call is TRBV20-1, the J call TRBJ2-5; 10 bases align to TRBD2. The J call is uncertain, as TRBJ2-1 better fits the DNA end. Germline-derived CDR1 and CDR2 are DFQATT and SNEGSKA (reference sequence). CDR3 length: 14 residues. This chain's CDR3 is CSARGTSGQETQFV. CDR3 nucleotides: TGCAGTGCTAGAGGGACTAGCGGACAAGAGACCCAGTTCGTC.